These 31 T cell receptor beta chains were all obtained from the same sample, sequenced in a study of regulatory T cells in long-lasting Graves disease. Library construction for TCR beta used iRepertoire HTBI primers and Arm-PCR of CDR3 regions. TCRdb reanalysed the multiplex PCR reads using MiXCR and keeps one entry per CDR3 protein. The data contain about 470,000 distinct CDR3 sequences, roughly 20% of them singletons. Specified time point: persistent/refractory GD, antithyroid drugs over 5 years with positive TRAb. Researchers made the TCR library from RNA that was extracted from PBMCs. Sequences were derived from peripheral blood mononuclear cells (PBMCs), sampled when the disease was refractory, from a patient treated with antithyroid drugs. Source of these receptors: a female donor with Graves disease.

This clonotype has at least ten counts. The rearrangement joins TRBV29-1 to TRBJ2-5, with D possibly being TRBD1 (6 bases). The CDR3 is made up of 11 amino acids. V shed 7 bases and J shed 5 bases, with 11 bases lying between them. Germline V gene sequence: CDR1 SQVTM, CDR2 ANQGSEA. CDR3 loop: CSGQDGETQYF. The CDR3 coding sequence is TGCAGCGGACAGGATGGGGAGACCCAGTACTTC.

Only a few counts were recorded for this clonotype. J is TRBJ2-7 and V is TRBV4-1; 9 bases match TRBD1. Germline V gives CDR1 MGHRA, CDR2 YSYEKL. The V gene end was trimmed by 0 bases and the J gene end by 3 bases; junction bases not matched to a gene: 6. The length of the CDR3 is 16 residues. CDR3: CASSQDPGTGSYEQYF. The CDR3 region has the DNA TGCGCCAGCAGCCAAGATCCCGGGACAGGGAGCTACGAGCAGTACTTC.

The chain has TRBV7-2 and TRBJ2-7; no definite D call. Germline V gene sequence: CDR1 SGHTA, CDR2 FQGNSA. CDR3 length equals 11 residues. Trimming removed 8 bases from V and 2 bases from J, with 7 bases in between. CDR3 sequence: CASGYTYEQYF. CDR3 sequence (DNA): TGTGCCAGCGGATATACCTACGAGCAGTACTTC.

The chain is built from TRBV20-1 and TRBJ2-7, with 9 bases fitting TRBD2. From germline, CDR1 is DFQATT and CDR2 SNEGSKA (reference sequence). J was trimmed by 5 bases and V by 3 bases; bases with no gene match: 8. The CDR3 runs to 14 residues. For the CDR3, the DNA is TGCAGTGCTAGTAGGATTGGGACTAGCAACGAGCAGTACTTC. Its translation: CSASRIGTSNEQYF.

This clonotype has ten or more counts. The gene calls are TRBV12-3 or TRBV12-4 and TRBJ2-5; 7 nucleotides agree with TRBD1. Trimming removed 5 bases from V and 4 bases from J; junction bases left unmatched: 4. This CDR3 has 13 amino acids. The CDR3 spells CASSTSGGETQYF. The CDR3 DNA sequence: TGTGCCAGCAGTACCTCAGGGGGAGAGACCCAGTACTTC.

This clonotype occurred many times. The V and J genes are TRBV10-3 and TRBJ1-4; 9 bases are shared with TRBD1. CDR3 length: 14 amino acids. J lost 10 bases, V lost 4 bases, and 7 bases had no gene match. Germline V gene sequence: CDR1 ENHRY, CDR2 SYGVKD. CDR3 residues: CAISGAGQGRKLFF. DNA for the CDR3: TGTGCCATCAGTGGGGCGGGACAGGGAAGAAAACTGTTTTTT.

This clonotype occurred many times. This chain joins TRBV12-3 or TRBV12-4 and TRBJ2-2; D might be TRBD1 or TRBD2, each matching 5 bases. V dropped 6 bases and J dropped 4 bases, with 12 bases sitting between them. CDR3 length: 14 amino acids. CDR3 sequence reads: CASRPGGTTGELFF. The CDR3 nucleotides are TGTGCCAGCAGACCTGGGGGAACCACCGGGGAGCTGTTTTTT.

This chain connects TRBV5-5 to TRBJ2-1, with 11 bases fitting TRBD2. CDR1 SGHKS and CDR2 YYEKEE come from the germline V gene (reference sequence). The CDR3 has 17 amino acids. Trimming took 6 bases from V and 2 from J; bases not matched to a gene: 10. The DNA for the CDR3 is TGTGCCAGCATCCTAGCGGGAGGAACAGAGACCTACAATGAGCAGTTCTTC. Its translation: CASILAGGTETYNEQFF. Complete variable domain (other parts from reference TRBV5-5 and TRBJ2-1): DAGVTQSPTHLIKTRGQQVTLRCSPISGHKSVSWYQQVLGQGPQFIFQYYEKEERGRGNFPDRFSARQFPNYSSELNVNALLLGDSALYLCASILAGGTETYNEQFFGPGTRLTVL.

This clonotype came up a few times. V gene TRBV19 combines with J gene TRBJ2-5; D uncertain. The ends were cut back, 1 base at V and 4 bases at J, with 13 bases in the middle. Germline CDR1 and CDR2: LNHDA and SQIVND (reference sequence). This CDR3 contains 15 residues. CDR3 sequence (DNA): TGTGCCAGTAGTATAGGTAGCTTCTCGGGAGAGACCCAGTACTTC. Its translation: CASSIGSFSGETQYF.

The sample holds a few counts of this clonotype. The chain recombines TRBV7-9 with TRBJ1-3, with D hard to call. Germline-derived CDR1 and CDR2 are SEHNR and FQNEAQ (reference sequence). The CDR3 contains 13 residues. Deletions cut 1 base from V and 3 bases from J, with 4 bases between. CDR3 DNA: TGTGCCAGCAGCTTAGTTTTTGGAAACACCATATATTTT. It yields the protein CASSLVFGNTIYF.

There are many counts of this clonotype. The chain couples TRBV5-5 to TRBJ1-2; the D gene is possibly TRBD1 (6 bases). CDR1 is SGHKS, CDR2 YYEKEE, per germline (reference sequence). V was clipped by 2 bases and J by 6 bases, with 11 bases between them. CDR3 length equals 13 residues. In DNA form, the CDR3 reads TGTGCCAGCAGCTTCGGGGGGGACAATGGCTACACCTTC. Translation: CASSFGGDNGYTF.

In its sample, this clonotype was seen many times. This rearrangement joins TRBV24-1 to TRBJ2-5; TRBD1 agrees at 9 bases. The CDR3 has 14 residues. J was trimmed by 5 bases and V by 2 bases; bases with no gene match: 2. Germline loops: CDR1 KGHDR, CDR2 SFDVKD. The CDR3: CATSDWGQGETQYF. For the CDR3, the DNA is TGTGCCACCAGTGATTGGGGACAGGGTGAGACCCAGTACTTC.

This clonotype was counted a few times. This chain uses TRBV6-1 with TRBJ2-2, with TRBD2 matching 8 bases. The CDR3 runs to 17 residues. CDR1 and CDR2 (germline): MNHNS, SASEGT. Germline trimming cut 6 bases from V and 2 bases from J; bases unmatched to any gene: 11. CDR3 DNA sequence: TGTGCCAGCAGCCGAACGCGGGGGGCCATTAACACCGGGGAGCTGTTTTTT. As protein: CASSRTRGAINTGELFF.

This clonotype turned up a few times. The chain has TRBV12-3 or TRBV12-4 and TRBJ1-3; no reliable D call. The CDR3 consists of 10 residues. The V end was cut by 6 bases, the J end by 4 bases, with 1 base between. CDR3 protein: CASRGNTIYF. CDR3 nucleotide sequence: TGTGCCAGCAGGGGAAACACCATATATTTT.

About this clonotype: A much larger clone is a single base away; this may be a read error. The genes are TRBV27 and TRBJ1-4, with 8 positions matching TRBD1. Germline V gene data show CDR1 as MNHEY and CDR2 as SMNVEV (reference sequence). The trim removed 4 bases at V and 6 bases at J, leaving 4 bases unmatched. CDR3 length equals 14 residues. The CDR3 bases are TGTGCCAGCAGTTCAGTGACAGGGGATGAAAAACTGTTTTTT. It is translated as CASSSVTGDEKLFF.

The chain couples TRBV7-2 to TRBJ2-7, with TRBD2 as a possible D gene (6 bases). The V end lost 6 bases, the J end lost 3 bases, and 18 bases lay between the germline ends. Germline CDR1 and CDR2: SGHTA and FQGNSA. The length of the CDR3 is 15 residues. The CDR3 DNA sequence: TGTGCCAGCAGTCGAGACTGGGGAGGTATCTACGAGCAGTACTTC. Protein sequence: CASSRDWGGIYEQYF.

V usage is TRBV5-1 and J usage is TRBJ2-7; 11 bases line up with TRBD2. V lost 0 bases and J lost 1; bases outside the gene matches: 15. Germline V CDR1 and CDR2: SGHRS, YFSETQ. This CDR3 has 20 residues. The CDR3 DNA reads TGCGCCAGCAGCTTGGTGGCCCCTAGCGGGAGGCACTCGCGGTCCTACGAGCAGTACTTC. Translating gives CASSLVAPSGRHSRSYEQYF.

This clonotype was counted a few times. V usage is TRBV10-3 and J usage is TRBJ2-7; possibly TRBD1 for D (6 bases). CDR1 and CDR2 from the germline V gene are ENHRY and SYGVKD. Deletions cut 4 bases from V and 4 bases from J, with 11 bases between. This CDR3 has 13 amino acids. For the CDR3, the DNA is TGTGCCATCAGTGGGGGGACATTTTACGAGCAGTACTTC. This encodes CAISGGTFYEQYF.

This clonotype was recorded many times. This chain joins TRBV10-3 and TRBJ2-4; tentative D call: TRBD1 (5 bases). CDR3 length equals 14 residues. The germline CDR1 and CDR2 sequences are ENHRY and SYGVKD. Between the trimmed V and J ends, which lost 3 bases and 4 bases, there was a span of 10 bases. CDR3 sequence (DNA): TGTGCCATCAGTGATTCATCAGGGAAAAACATTCAGTACTTC. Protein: CAISDSSGKNIQYF.

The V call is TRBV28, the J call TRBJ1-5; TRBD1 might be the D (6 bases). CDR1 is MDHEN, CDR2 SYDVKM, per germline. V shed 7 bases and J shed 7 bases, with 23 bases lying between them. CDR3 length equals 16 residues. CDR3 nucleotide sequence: TGTGCCAGCACCATCGGAGTCCGGGGGCGGGACCAGCCCCAGCATTTT. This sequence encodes CASTIGVRGRDQPQHF.

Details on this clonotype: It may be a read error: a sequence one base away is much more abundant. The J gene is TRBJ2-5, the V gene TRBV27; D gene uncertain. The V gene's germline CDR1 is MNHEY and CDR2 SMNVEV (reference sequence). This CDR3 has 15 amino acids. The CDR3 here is CVSSLGFLRKETQYF. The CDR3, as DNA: TGTGTCAGCAGTTTGGGGTTTTTGCGCAAAGAGACCCAGTACTTC.

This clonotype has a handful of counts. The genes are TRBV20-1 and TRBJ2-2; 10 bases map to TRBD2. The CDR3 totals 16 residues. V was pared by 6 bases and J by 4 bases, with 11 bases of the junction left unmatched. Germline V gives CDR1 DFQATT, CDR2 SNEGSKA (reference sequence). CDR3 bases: TGCAGTGCCCGTCCTAGTTGGACTAGCGGCACCGGGGAGCTGTTTTTT. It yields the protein CSARPSWTSGTGELFF.

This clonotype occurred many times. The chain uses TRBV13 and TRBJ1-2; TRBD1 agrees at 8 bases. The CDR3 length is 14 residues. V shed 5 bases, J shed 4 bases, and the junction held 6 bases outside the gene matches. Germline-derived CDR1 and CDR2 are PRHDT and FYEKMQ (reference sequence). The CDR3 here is CASSATGVRYGYTF. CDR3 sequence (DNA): TGTGCCAGCAGCGCGACAGGGGTGCGCTATGGCTACACCTTC.

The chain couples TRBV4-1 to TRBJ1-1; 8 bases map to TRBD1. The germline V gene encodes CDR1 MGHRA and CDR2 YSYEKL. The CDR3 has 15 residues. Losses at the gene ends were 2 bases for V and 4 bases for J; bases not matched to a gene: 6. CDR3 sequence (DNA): TGCGCCAGCAGCCAAATTCAGGGGGCAGGCACTGAAGCTTTCTTT. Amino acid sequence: CASSQIQGAGTEAFF.

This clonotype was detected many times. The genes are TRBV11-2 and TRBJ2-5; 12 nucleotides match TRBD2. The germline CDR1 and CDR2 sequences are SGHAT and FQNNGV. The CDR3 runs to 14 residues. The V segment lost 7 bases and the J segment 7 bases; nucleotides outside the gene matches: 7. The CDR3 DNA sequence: TGTGCCAGCAAGCCTAGCGGGAGGGCAGGGACCCAGTACTTC. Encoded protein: CASKPSGRAGTQYF.

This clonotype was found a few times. In nucleotides, the CDR3 is TGTGCCAGCAGTTACCCGGGCCATCTCAACTTCTATGGCTACACCTTC. Its translation: CASSYPGHLNFYGYTF. The V and J genes are TRBV6-5 and TRBJ1-2; no firm D call. Germline CDR1 is MNHEY and CDR2 is SVGAGI. The V end lost 2 bases, the J end lost 4 bases, and 17 bases lay between the germline ends. There are 16 residues in the CDR3.

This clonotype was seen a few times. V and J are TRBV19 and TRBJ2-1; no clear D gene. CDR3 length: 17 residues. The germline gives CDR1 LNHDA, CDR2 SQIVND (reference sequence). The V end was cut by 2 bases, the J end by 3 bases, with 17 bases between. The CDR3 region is CASSIISRRSVYNEQFF. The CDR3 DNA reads TGTGCCAGTAGTATAATTTCCCGGCGTTCAGTCTACAATGAGCAGTTCTTC.

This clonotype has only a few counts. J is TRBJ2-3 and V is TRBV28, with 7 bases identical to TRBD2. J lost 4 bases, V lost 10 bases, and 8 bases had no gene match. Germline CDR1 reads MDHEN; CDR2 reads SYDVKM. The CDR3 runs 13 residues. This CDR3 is CATQGLGPDTQYF. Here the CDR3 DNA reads TGTGCCACCCAAGGACTAGGACCAGATACGCAGTATTTT. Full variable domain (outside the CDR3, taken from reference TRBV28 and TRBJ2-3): DVKVTQSSRYLVKRTGEKVFLECVQDMDHENMFWYRQDPGLGLRLIYFSYDVKMKEKGDIPEGYSVSREKKERFSLILESASTNQTSMYLCATQGLGPDTQYFGPGTRLTVL.

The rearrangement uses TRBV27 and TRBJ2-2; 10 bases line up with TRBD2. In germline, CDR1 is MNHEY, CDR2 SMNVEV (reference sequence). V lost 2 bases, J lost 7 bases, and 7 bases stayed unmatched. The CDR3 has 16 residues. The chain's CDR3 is CASSLHPSGRNGELFF. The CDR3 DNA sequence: TGTGCCAGCAGTTTACACCCTAGCGGGAGAAACGGGGAGCTGTTTTTT.

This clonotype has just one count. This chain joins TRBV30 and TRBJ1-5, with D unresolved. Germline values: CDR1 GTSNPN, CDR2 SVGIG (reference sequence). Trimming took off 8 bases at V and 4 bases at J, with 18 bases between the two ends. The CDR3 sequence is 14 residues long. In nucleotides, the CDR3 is TGTGCCCGGCCGACGCGAGCTGAGAATCAGCCCCAGCATTTT. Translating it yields CARPTRAENQPQHF.

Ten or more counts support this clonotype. CDR3 in DNA: TGTGCCAGCAGCGTATCGAACACCGGGGAGCTGTTTTTT. Amino acid sequence: CASSVSNTGELFF. The rearrangement uses TRBV9 and TRBJ2-2; D ambiguous. The CDR3 has 13 amino acids. CDR1 SGDLS and CDR2 YYNGEE come from the germline V gene. The V gene lost 1 base and the J gene lost 0 bases, with 1 base spanning the gap. Full variable domain (rest looked up from reference TRBV9 and TRBJ2-2): DSGVTQTPKHLITATGQRVTLRCSPRSGDLSVYWYQQSLDQGLQFLIQYYNGEERAKGNILERFSAQQFPDLHSELNLSSLELGDSALYFCASSVSNTGELFFGEGSRLTVL.